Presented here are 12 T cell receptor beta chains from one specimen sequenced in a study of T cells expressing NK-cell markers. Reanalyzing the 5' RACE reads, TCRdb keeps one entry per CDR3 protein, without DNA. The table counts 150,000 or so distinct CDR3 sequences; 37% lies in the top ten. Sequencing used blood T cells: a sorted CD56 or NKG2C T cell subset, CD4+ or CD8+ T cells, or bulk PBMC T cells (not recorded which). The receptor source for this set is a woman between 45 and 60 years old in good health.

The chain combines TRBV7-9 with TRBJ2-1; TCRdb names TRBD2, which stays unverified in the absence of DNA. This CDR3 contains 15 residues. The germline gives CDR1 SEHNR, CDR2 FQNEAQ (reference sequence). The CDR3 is CASSLGRGGSHEQFF. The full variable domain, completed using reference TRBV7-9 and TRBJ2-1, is DTGVSQNPRHKITKRGQNVTFRCDPISEHNRLYWYRQTLGQGPEFLTYFQNEAQLEKSRLLSDRFSAERPKGSFSTLEIQRTEQGDSAMYLCASSLGRGGSHEQFFGPGTRLTVL.

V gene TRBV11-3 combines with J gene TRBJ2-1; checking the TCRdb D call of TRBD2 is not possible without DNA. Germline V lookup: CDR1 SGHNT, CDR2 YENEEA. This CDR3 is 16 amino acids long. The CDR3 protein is CASSSRGSGSYNEQFF.

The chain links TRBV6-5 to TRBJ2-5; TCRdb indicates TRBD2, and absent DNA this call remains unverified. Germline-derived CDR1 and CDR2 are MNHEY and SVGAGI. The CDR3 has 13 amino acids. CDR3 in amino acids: CASQRRASETQYF.

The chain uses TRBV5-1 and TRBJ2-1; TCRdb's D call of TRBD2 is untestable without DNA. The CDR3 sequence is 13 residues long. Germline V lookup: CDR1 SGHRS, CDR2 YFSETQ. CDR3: CASSFQRNYEQFF.

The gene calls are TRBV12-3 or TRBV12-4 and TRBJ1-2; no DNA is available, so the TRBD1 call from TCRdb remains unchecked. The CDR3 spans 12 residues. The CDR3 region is CASSLGAEGYTF.

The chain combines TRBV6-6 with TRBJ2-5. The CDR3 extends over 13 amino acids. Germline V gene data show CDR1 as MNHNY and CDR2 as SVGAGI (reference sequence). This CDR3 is CASSSNLLETQYF.

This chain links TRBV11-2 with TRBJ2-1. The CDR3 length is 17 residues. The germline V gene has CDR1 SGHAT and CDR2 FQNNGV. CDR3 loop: CASSLVAAMGYYNEQFF.

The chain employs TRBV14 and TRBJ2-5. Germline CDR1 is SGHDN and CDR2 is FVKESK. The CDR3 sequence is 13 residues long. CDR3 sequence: CASSQYKQGTQYF.

CDR3: CASSLLAISYNEQFF. The rearrangement uses TRBV12-3 or TRBV12-4 and TRBJ2-1. This CDR3 is built from 15 residues.

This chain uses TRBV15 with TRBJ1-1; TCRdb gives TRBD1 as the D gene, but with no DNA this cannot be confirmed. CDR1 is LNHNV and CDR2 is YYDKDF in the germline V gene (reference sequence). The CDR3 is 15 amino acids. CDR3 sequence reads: CATSRSGTAYTEAFF.

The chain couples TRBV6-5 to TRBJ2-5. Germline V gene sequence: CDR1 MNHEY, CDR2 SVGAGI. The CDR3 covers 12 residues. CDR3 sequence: CASSYSGETQYF.

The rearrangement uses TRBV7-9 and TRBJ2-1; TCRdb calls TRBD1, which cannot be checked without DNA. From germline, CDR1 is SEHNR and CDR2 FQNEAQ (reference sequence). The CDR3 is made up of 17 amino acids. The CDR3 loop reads CASSGYRGLRPDNEQFF.